Shown below are 32 T cell receptor beta chains from a single sample sequenced in a study of cytomegalovirus exposure and HLA in healthy donors. Primers: 60 Vbeta forward and 13 Jbeta reverse. Method: immunoSEQ multiplex PCR; TCRdb's copy keeps in-frame clones and lacks some. The top ten hold about 2.2% of the sample, which has more than 150,000 clones, around 81% seen once. The specimen sequenced was PBMCs. The origin of the receptors is a woman in her 30s in good health and CMV-seronegative.

The table lists this clone with a count of one. Sequence at one end of the junction differs from germline and may be a read error. Other nucleotide sequences in the sample specify the same CDR3. V gene TRBV7-7 combines with J gene TRBJ2-1; possibly TRBD1 for D (6 bases). CDR1 is SSHAT, CDR2 FNYEAQ, per germline (reference sequence). The CDR3 runs 15 residues. This CDR3 reads CASSLDRSSYNEQFF. CDR3 in DNA: TGTGCTAGCAGCCTTGACAGGAGCTCCTACAATGAGCAGTTCTTC.

This rearrangement joins TRBV6-1 to TRBJ2-7; the match to TRBD1 covers 8 bases. The J segment lost 5 bases and the V segment lost 7 bases, leaving 13 bases of the junction unmatched. The CDR3 contains 15 residues. Germline CDR1 is MNHNS and CDR2 is SASEGT. CDR3 protein: CASTYPGQGAHEQYF. The CDR3 DNA follows: TGTGCCAGCACCTATCCCGGCCAGGGGGCTCACGAGCAGTACTTC.

V is TRBV5-4 and J is TRBJ1-6; 7 nucleotides line up with TRBD1. The CDR3 spans 15 residues. J gave up 7 bases and V 4 bases, and 8 bases lay outside the gene matches. Germline V gives CDR1 SGHNT, CDR2 YYREEE (reference sequence). The CDR3 reads CASSPFTGVNSPLHF. Written as DNA, the CDR3 is TGTGCCAGCAGCCCATTCACAGGGGTGAATTCACCCCTCCACTTT.

The J gene is TRBJ2-5, the V gene TRBV5-1, with 8 bases lining up with TRBD2. V dropped 0 bases and J dropped 3; count of bases not matched to a gene: 4. CDR3 length: 15 amino acids. The germline V gene has CDR1 SGHRS and CDR2 YFSETQ. CDR3 residues: CASSLGNSGEETQYF. The CDR3 DNA sequence: TGCGCCAGCAGCTTGGGGAATAGCGGGGAAGAGACCCAGTACTTC. Variable domain in full (rest from reference TRBV5-1 and TRBJ2-5): KAGVTQTPRYLIKTRGQQVTLSCSPISGHRSVSWYQQTPGQGLQFLFEYFSETQRNKGNFPGRFSGRQFSNSRSEMNVSTLELGDSALYLCASSLGNSGEETQYFGPGTRLLVL.

The gene calls are TRBV5-1 and TRBJ2-5; tentatively, D is TRBD2 (6 bases). V gave up 2 bases and J gave up 2 bases, with 19 bases separating them. The CDR3 runs 17 residues. Germline V lookup: CDR1 SGHRS, CDR2 YFSETQ. CDR3: CASSFRRDAGIQETQYF. DNA for the CDR3: TGCGCCAGCAGCTTCCGGCGGGACGCAGGAATACAAGAGACCCAGTACTTC.

V gene TRBV5-6 combines with J gene TRBJ2-7, with a possible D match to TRBD2 (6 bases). This CDR3 spans 15 amino acids. The V gene's germline CDR1 is SGHDT and CDR2 YYEEEE. The ends were cut back, 0 bases at V and 5 bases at J, with 15 bases in the middle. CDR3 sequence: CASSLAGQAGNEQYF. In DNA form, the CDR3 reads TGTGCCAGCAGCTTGGCCGGGCAGGCGGGGAACGAGCAGTACTTC.

J is TRBJ2-7 and V is TRBV5-5; TRBD1 is a possible D gene (6 bases). CDR1 is SGHKS, CDR2 YYEKEE, per germline (reference sequence). CDR3 size: 13 residues. The germline V and J ends were trimmed by 5 bases and 6 bases, with 15 bases remaining between them. The CDR3 reads CASSRDRIGEQYF. CDR3 sequence (DNA): TGTGCCAGCAGTAGAGACAGGATCGGCGAGCAGTACTTC.

The chain carries TRBV19 and TRBJ2-1, with a weak D call TRBD2 (6 bases). V was shortened by 3 bases and J by 4 bases, with 13 bases between the two germline ends. The CDR3 has 15 residues. Germline lookup yields CDR1 LNHDA and CDR2 SQIVND (reference sequence). The CDR3 sequence: CASSIGGVLYNEQFF. The CDR3 DNA reads as TGTGCCAGTAGTATTGGCGGGGTACTTTACAATGAGCAGTTCTTC.

The rearrangement links TRBV27 to TRBJ1-2; TRBD1 aligns across 12 bases. V was pared by 3 bases and J by 5 bases, with 4 bases of the junction left unmatched. The CDR3 extends over 15 amino acids. Per the germline V gene, CDR1 is MNHEY and CDR2 is SMNVEV (reference sequence). CDR3 in DNA: TGTGCCAGCAGTTTTGGGGACAGGGGGCCGTATGGCTACACCTTC. Protein product: CASSFGDRGPYGYTF.

This chain uses TRBV7-2 with TRBJ2-1; D not certain. The V end was cut by 1 base, the J end by 2 bases, with 9 bases between. Per the germline V gene, CDR1 is SGHTA and CDR2 is FQGNSA. This CDR3 contains 15 residues. CDR3 sequence: CASSLVVRTYNEQFF. The CDR3 nucleotides read TGTGCCAGCAGCTTAGTGGTCAGAACCTACAATGAGCAGTTCTTC.

The chain links TRBV6-6 to TRBJ2-1; possible D gene TRBD2, 6 bases. The germline gives CDR1 MNHNY, CDR2 SVGAGI (reference sequence). Trimming took 6 bases from V and 3 from J, leaving 15 bases between them. The CDR3 is 15 amino acids. The chain's CDR3 is CASSYAGILYNEQFF. CDR3 nucleotides: TGTGCCAGCAGCTACGCGGGGATACTCTACAATGAGCAGTTCTTC.

The V call is TRBV19, the J call TRBJ2-4; D might be TRBD1 (5 bases). In germline, CDR1 is LNHDA, CDR2 SQIVND (reference sequence). The CDR3 spans 15 residues. Between the trimmed V and J ends, which lost 3 bases and 3 bases, there was a span of 12 bases. The CDR3 sequence: CASSIQGTGKNIQYF. DNA for the CDR3: TGTGCCAGTAGTATCCAGGGTACGGGCAAAAACATTCAGTACTTC.

The chain links TRBV6-5 to TRBJ2-7; D perhaps matches TRBD2 (5 bases). Trimming cost V 0 bases and J 0 bases, with 12 bases left between them. The CDR3 length is 16 residues. The germline V gene encodes CDR1 MNHEY and CDR2 SVGAGI. The CDR3 sequence: CASSYSSLDLSYEQYF. CDR3 nucleotide sequence: TGTGCCAGCAGTTACTCGTCACTAGACCTCTCCTACGAGCAGTACTTC.

The rearrangement joins TRBV10-1 to TRBJ2-7, with D perhaps TRBD1 (5 bases). Trimming shortened V by 6 bases and J by 3 bases, and 6 bases separated the two germline ends. Germline loops: CDR1 WNHNN, CDR2 SYGVQD (reference sequence). CDR3 length: 11 residues. DNA of the CDR3: TGCGCCAGCAGCCAGGGCTACGAGCAGTACTTC. Translated, it gives CASSQGYEQYF.

This chain joins TRBV28 and TRBJ1-2, with D unresolved. The germline V and J ends were trimmed by 7 bases and 2 bases, with 14 bases remaining between them. Per germline, CDR1 MDHEN and CDR2 SYDVKM. The length of the CDR3 is 14 residues. CDR3 bases: TGTGCCAGCACCCCCGGTTCTGCGAACTATGGCTACACCTTC. Translated, it gives CASTPGSANYGYTF.

This chain links TRBV18 with TRBJ2-5; D is possibly TRBD1 (6 bases). The V end was cut by 0 bases, the J end by 3 bases, with 11 bases between. This CDR3 is built from 15 residues. Germline lookup yields CDR1 KGHSH and CDR2 LQKENI. CDR3 DNA sequence: TGTGCCAGCTCACCACCGGGCGCAGGGGAAGAGACCCAGTACTTC. Its translation: CASSPPGAGEETQYF.

This chain uses TRBV29-1 with TRBJ1-2, with 9 bases matching TRBD1. This CDR3 is built from 14 residues. CDR1 SQVTM and CDR2 ANQGSEA come from the germline V gene. The J segment lost 8 bases and the V segment lost 7 bases, leaving 14 bases of the junction unmatched. For the CDR3, the DNA is TGCAGCGCTCGACCGGACAGGGGAGGGTGGGGCTACACCTTC. Its protein is CSARPDRGGWGYTF.

V usage is TRBV6-1 and J usage is TRBJ1-2, with D unclear. The V end was cut by 7 bases, the J end by 4 bases, with 19 bases between. The CDR3 has 15 amino acids. CDR1 is MNHNS, CDR2 SASEGT, per germline. As DNA, the CDR3 is TGTGCCAGCAAATCCGGGATCTCCGCCCGCTATGGCTACACCTTC. The encoded protein is CASKSGISARYGYTF.

This rearrangement joins TRBV9 to TRBJ2-2; TRBD2 might be the D (6 bases). Germline lookup yields CDR1 SGDLS and CDR2 YYNGEE. The CDR3 has 16 amino acids. The V end was cut by 2 bases, the J end by 1 base, with 12 bases between. Written as DNA, the CDR3 is TGTGCCAGCAGCGTCGAAAGCGGGCTGAACACCGGGGAGCTGTTTTTT. This gives the protein CASSVESGLNTGELFF. Full variable domain (rest looked up from reference TRBV9 and TRBJ2-2): DSGVTQTPKHLITATGQRVTLRCSPRSGDLSVYWYQQSLDQGLQFLIQYYNGEERAKGNILERFSAQQFPDLHSELNLSSLELGDSALYFCASSVESGLNTGELFFGEGSRLTVL.

This clone has just a few counts. The J gene is TRBJ2-5, the V gene TRBV28; D unresolved. The J call may be incorrect, as the DNA end agrees better with TRBJ2-7. The CDR3 is 13 residues long. The germline gives CDR1 MDHEN, CDR2 SYDVKM. The CDR3 loop reads CASSRFNPYEQYF. The CDR3 nucleotides are TGTGCCAGCAGCCGTTTTAACCCCTACGAGCAGTACTTC.

This chain connects TRBV5-1 to TRBJ2-7; D possibly corresponds to TRBD2 (6 bases). Trimming cost V 1 base and J 0 bases, with 17 bases left between them. Per the germline V gene, CDR1 is SGHRS and CDR2 is YFSETQ. This CDR3 region has 17 residues. The CDR3 coding sequence is TGCGCCAGCAGCTTGAACGCTGCAGCGGGTGGCTCCTACGAGCAGTACTTC. Protein: CASSLNAAAGGSYEQYF.

V usage is TRBV4-3 and J usage is TRBJ2-7; 8 nucleotides match TRBD1. Germline CDR1 and CDR2: LGHNA and YSLEER. With V trimmed by 0 bases and J by 6 bases, 4 bases remained unmatched. The CDR3 sequence is 14 residues long. CDR3 sequence reads: CASSQERQGSEQYF. The CDR3 bases are TGCGCCAGCAGCCAAGAGAGACAGGGGAGCGAGCAGTACTTC.

The V and J genes are TRBV25-1 and TRBJ2-7, with 16 bases that match TRBD2. Per germline, CDR1 MGHDK and CDR2 SYGVNS. CDR3 length: 15 residues. The V segment lost 3 bases and the J segment 12 bases; nucleotides outside the gene matches: 8. The CDR3 loop reads CASSDPGTSGRVRYF. CDR3 coding DNA: TGTGCCAGCAGTGACCCCGGGACTAGCGGGAGGGTAAGGTACTTC.

V is TRBV12-2 and J is TRBJ1-1. TRBV12-2 is marked as a pseudogene. This CDR3 is 19 amino acids long. The CDR3 coding sequence is TGTGCAAGTCGCTTAGTTGTCTTAGTTGCAGCGAGTATGAACACTGAAGCTTTCTTT. This gives the protein CASRLVVLVAASMNTEAFF.

The chain joins TRBV25-1 to TRBJ1-2; TRBD1 might be the D (5 bases). The CDR3 loop spans 15 amino acids. Per the germline V gene, CDR1 is MGHDK and CDR2 is SYGVNS. V gave up 1 base and J gave up 10 bases, with 19 bases separating them. For the CDR3, the DNA is TGTGCCAGCAGTGAATTGGGAACAGGCGGGCGGGACTACACCTTC. Protein sequence: CASSELGTGGRDYTF.

This chain uses TRBV6-5 with TRBJ2-7; D call uncertain. The CDR3 consists of 11 residues. From germline, CDR1 is MNHEY and CDR2 SVGAGI. V was shortened by 4 bases and J by 5 bases, with 6 bases between the two germline ends. In nucleotides, the CDR3 is TGTGCCAGCAGTTTAGCCGACGAGCAGTACTTC. It encodes CASSLADEQYF.

This chain joins TRBV27 and TRBJ1-6; 7 nucleotides line up with TRBD1. The length of the CDR3 is 16 residues. The V gene end was trimmed by 3 bases and the J gene end by 3 bases; junction bases not matched to a gene: 5. Germline CDR1 is MNHEY and CDR2 is SMNVEV (reference sequence). CDR3 coding DNA: TGTGCCAGCAGTTTTTCCCCAGGGGGCTATAATTCACCCCTCCACTTT. Translated, it gives CASSFSPGGYNSPLHF.

This rearrangement joins TRBV7-6 to TRBJ1-1; 8 bases align to TRBD1. V lost 4 bases, J lost 4 bases, and 5 bases stayed unmatched. This CDR3 is built from 14 residues. The germline V gene encodes CDR1 SGHVS and CDR2 FNYEAQ. Here the CDR3 reads CASSSTGGLTEAFF. CDR3 coding DNA: TGTGCCAGCAGCTCCACAGGGGGACTCACTGAAGCTTTCTTT.

The chain recombines TRBV6-5 with TRBJ1-2; TRBD1 might be the D (6 bases). With 10 bases removed from V and 5 bases from J, the gap between germline ends came to 17 bases. CDR1 and CDR2 from the germline V gene are MNHEY and SVGAGI. This CDR3 region has 13 residues. The CDR3 sequence is CATRGNREYGYTF. The CDR3 bases are TGTGCCACCCGAGGAAACAGGGAATATGGCTACACCTTC.

The V call is TRBV6-6, the J call TRBJ1-3, with D possibly TRBD1 on 5 matching bases. The germline V and J ends were trimmed by 3 bases and 3 bases, with 12 bases remaining between them. Germline CDR1 is MNHNY and CDR2 is SVGAGI (reference sequence). This CDR3 is built from 15 residues. The DNA for the CDR3 is TGTGCCAGCAGTTATAAACGTAGGGGTGGAAACACCATATATTTT. Translation gives CASSYKRRGGNTIYF.

This clone was seen a handful of times. The V and J genes are TRBV10-2 and TRBJ2-7; 11 nucleotides line up with TRBD2. Germline CDR1 is WSHSY and CDR2 is SAAADI. This CDR3 is built from 16 residues. V lost 6 bases to trimming and J lost 0 bases; unmatched junction nucleotides: 7. The CDR3 reads CASRKLAGASSYEQYF. CDR3 nucleotides: TGCGCCAGCAGGAAACTAGCGGGGGCTAGCTCCTACGAGCAGTACTTC.

J is TRBJ2-3 and V is TRBV14; 10 bases fit TRBD1. With V trimmed by 3 bases and J by 6 bases, 18 bases remained unmatched. The germline V gene has CDR1 SGHDN and CDR2 FVKESK. CDR3 size: 19 residues. The CDR3 sequence: CASSHFLGAGTGATDTQYF. The CDR3 coding sequence is TGTGCCAGCAGCCACTTCCTCGGGGCCGGGACAGGGGCAACCGATACGCAGTATTTT.